These 16 T cell receptor beta chains originate from one sample sequenced in a study of blood T cell repertoires in COVID-19. Clones were read by immunoSEQ multiplex PCR, and TCRdb kept only the in-frame ones, dropping some. The sample lists over 95,000 clones; roughly 84% were seen once. The sample taken for sequencing was peripheral blood. Receptors originate from a woman in her 70s who had recovered from COVID-19.

The chain recombines TRBV6-5 with TRBJ2-5; tentatively, D is TRBD1 (5 bases). CDR3 length equals 13 residues. Germline V lookup: CDR1 MNHEY, CDR2 SVGAGI. Trimming cost V 6 bases and J 5 bases, with 13 bases left between them. CDR3 loop: CASSYVGVETQYF. CDR3 DNA: TGTGCCAGCAGCTACGTAGGGGTGGAGACCCAGTACTTC.

The chain couples TRBV6-1 to TRBJ1-1; no reliable D call. V dropped 0 bases and J dropped 8 bases, with 13 bases sitting between them. Per the germline V gene, CDR1 is MNHNS and CDR2 is SASEGT. CDR3 length: 14 residues. CDR3 bases: TGTGCCAGCAGTGAAGCTTATTCTGGCACGGAAGCTTTCTTT. As protein: CASSEAYSGTEAFF.

The gene calls are TRBV7-3 and TRBJ2-1; a weak D match, TRBD2 (5 bases). CDR3 length: 15 residues. V was cut by 2 bases and J by 0 bases, with 8 bases left in between. Germline V lookup: CDR1 SGHTA, CDR2 FQGTGA. The DNA for the CDR3 is TGTGCCAGCAGCTTAGCGGGTGACTCCTACAATGAGCAGTTCTTC. Residues: CASSLAGDSYNEQFF.

This rearrangement joins TRBV2 to TRBJ1-5; D possibly corresponds to TRBD1 (5 bases). V gave up 8 bases and J gave up 4 bases, with 12 bases separating them. The germline V gene encodes CDR1 SNHLY and CDR2 FYNNEI. The CDR3 loop spans 13 amino acids. For the CDR3, the DNA is TGTGCCAGCCTCGGGCAGGGTAATCAGCCCCAGCATTTT. This codes for CASLGQGNQPQHF.

The V gene is TRBV7-2, the J gene TRBJ2-7; a possible D gene is TRBD2 (6 bases). Germline assignment: CDR1 SGHTA and CDR2 FQGNSA. V gave up 5 bases and J gave up 0 bases, with 14 bases separating them. The CDR3 runs 15 residues. CDR3 loop: CASSAGGVSSYEQYF. The CDR3 DNA is TGTGCCAGCAGCGCCGGGGGAGTATCCTCCTACGAGCAGTACTTC.

This clone was counted between two and nine times. The chain uses TRBV5-1 and TRBJ1-2, with D possibly TRBD1 on 6 matching bases. The germline gives CDR1 SGHRS, CDR2 YFSETQ. The CDR3 is 16 amino acids. The V end was cut by 0 bases, the J end by 7 bases, with 19 bases between. Here the CDR3 DNA reads TGCGCCAGCAGCTTGGCCGGGGCAGGGGTTTTTACTGGCTACACCTTC. Its translation: CASSLAGAGVFTGYTF. Combining the CDR3 with reference TRBV5-1 and TRBJ1-2 gives the whole variable domain KAGVTQTPRYLIKTRGQQVTLSCSPISGHRSVSWYQQTPGQGLQFLFEYFSETQRNKGNFPGRFSGRQFSNSRSEMNVSTLELGDSALYLCASSLAGAGVFTGYTFGSGTRLTVV.

The V and J genes are TRBV19 and TRBJ2-6; 7 nucleotides match TRBD1. The CDR3 covers 17 residues. Trimming took 9 bases from V and 2 from J; bases not matched to a gene: 13. Germline loops: CDR1 LNHDA, CDR2 SQIVND (reference sequence). The CDR3 loop reads CASAPWDSPAGANVLTF. The CDR3 region has the DNA TGTGCCAGCGCACCTTGGGACAGCCCGGCTGGGGCCAACGTCCTGACTTTC.

The J gene is TRBJ1-1, the V gene TRBV6-5; 9 bases match TRBD1. The V gene end was trimmed by 5 bases and the J gene end by 7 bases; junction bases not matched to a gene: 8. Per germline, CDR1 MNHEY and CDR2 SVGAGI. The CDR3 is 14 amino acids. The CDR3, as DNA: TGTGCCAGCAGTCTTAACAGGGGGCGGGGTGAAGCTTTCTTT. Protein product: CASSLNRGRGEAFF.

This sequence joins TRBV2 and TRBJ1-2; the D gene is possibly TRBD1 (5 bases). The CDR3 covers 15 residues. Trimming shortened V by 2 bases and J by 8 bases, and 18 bases separated the two germline ends. Germline-derived CDR1 and CDR2 are SNHLY and FYNNEI. The DNA for the CDR3 is TGTGCCAGCAGTGAACTCGGGACTGGGGTTAGAGGCTACACCTTC. It encodes CASSELGTGVRGYTF. Based on the CDR3 plus reference TRBV2 and TRBJ1-2, the full variable domain is EPEVTQTPSHQVTQMGQEVILRCVPISNHLYFYWYRQILGQKVEFLVSFYNNEISEKSEIFDDQFSVERPDGSNFTLKIRSTKLEDSAMYFCASSELGTGVRGYTFGSGTRLTVV.

CDR3 in DNA: TGTGCCAGCAGTTCGATACAAGATACGCAGTATTTT. This sequence encodes CASSSIQDTQYF. This chain joins TRBV28 and TRBJ2-3; D uncertain. V dropped 4 bases and J dropped 5 bases, with 7 bases sitting between them. Germline assignment: CDR1 MDHEN and CDR2 SYDVKM. This CDR3 has 12 residues.

This clone has just one count. The chain recombines TRBV5-1 with TRBJ2-3; possible D gene TRBD2, 5 bases. Per germline, CDR1 SGHRS and CDR2 YFSETQ. The CDR3 totals 15 residues. Trimming pared 0 bases from V and 8 bases from J, leaving 16 bases between. CDR3 nucleotide sequence: TGCGCCAGCAGCTTGGGGCTAGCTGTAGTCGGTACGCAGTATTTT. Translated, it gives CASSLGLAVVGTQYF.

J is TRBJ2-3 and V is TRBV28; 13 positions agree with TRBD2. V lost 5 bases and J lost 4; bases outside the gene matches: 6. CDR1 and CDR2 (germline): MDHEN, SYDVKM. The CDR3 loop spans 16 amino acids. CDR3: CASSQTSGRPADTQYF. For the CDR3, the DNA is TGTGCCAGCAGTCAGACTAGCGGGAGGCCCGCAGATACGCAGTATTTT.

V usage is TRBV18 and J usage is TRBJ1-6, with D possibly TRBD1 on 5 matching bases. Germline V CDR1 and CDR2: KGHSH, LQKENI. Trimming left V 4 bases short and J 9 bases short, with 10 bases between. The CDR3 sequence is 13 residues long. This CDR3 reads CASSRDGGSPLHF. In nucleotides, the CDR3 is TGTGCCAGCTCACGGGACGGGGGTTCACCCCTCCACTTT.

The V gene is TRBV3-1 (or the pseudogene TRBV3-2), the J gene TRBJ2-7; 7 bases align to TRBD1. V was clipped by 4 bases and J by 2 bases; unmatched bases: 2. This CDR3 comprises 13 residues. CDR1 is LGHDT, CDR2 YNNKEL, per germline (reference sequence). The CDR3: CASSRQGTYEQYF. CDR3 nucleotide sequence: TGTGCCAGCAGCCGACAGGGCACCTACGAGCAGTACTTC.

V is TRBV28 and J is TRBJ2-1; weak D call: TRBD1 (6 bases). From germline, CDR1 is MDHEN and CDR2 SYDVKM. Trimming cost V 3 bases and J 4 bases, with 10 bases left between them. The CDR3 totals 14 residues. CDR3 DNA: TGTGCCAGCAGTTTGGGGGACAAATACAATGAGCAGTTCTTC. Translating gives CASSLGDKYNEQFF.

This sequence joins TRBV4-3 and TRBJ2-7, with TRBD2 as a possible D gene (7 bases). The germline CDR1 and CDR2 sequences are LGHNA and YSLEER. This CDR3 has 14 amino acids. V was cut by 3 bases and J by 4 bases, with 13 bases left in between. The CDR3: CASSQGGAGYEQYF. The DNA of the CDR3 is TGCGCCAGCAGCCAGGGGGGGGCGGGATACGAGCAGTACTTC.